The 7 T cell receptor beta chains given below trace back to one sample, sequenced in a study of blood T cell repertoires in COVID-19. Only in-frame clones appear in the TCRdb table, and some are missing; sequencing was by immunoSEQ multiplex PCR. The sample has roughly 33,000 clones, approximately 93% seen once. Sequenced input: peripheral blood. All receptors derive from a human donor in a cohort sampled during active COVID-19.

V is TRBV19 and J is TRBJ2-3, with unresolved D. The germline V and J ends were trimmed by 10 bases and 0 bases, with 14 bases remaining between them. Looked up from germline, CDR1 is LNHDA and CDR2 is SQIVND (reference sequence). This CDR3 comprises 14 residues. Here the CDR3 DNA reads TGTGCCAATACCGGGTTCACTAGCACAGATACGCAGTATTTT. Translating it yields CANTGFTSTDTQYF.

The chain is built from TRBV19 and TRBJ1-2; 7 positions agree with TRBD1. The germline V gene encodes CDR1 LNHDA and CDR2 SQIVND (reference sequence). The CDR3 consists of 15 residues. The J segment lost 2 bases and the V segment lost 4 bases, leaving 7 bases of the junction unmatched. Here the CDR3 DNA reads TGTGCCAGTAGTACCGGGACAGCCTCAAACTATGGCTACACCTTC. Protein sequence: CASSTGTASNYGYTF.

V is TRBV7-9 and J is TRBJ2-7, with 11 bases matching TRBD2. Per the germline V gene, CDR1 is SEHNR and CDR2 is FQNEAQ (reference sequence). With 3 bases clipped from V and 5 bases from J, the junction kept 9 bases outside the gene matches. This CDR3 is 16 amino acids long. The CDR3 DNA follows: TGTGCCAGCAGCTTGGGAAAGACTAGCGGGATTCACGAGCAGTACTTC. It specifies CASSLGKTSGIHEQYF.

The chain joins TRBV27 to TRBJ2-1, with a weak D call TRBD2 (6 bases). Germline V CDR1 and CDR2: MNHEY, SMNVEV (reference sequence). The ends were cut back, 0 bases at V and 1 base at J, with 7 bases in the middle. The CDR3 is made up of 15 amino acids. CDR3 residues: CASSLSRDSYNEQFF. CDR3 DNA sequence: TGTGCCAGCAGTTTATCGCGGGATTCCTACAATGAGCAGTTCTTC.

V gene TRBV5-6 combines with J gene TRBJ2-5, with D possibly TRBD2 on 5 matching bases. V was cut by 3 bases and J by 3 bases, with 12 bases left in between. The germline CDR1 and CDR2 sequences are SGHDT and YYEEEE. The CDR3 has 14 residues. The CDR3 DNA reads as TGTGCCAGCAGCTCGAGGGTGAAGGAAGAGACCCAGTACTTC. Amino acids: CASSSRVKEETQYF.

This chain uses TRBV25-1 with TRBJ2-1, with 9 bases matching TRBD1. J was trimmed by 4 bases and V by 4 bases; bases with no gene match: 2. Germline assignment: CDR1 MGHDK and CDR2 SYGVNS. This CDR3 region has 14 residues. The CDR3 bases are TGTGCCAGCAGTGCGACAGGGGGTTACAATGAGCAGTTCTTC. Translation: CASSATGGYNEQFF.

The V gene is TRBV2, the J gene TRBJ2-3; D possibly corresponds to TRBD2 (7 bases). Germline V CDR1 and CDR2: SNHLY, FYNNEI. This CDR3 is built from 15 residues. The ends were cut back, 9 bases at V and 3 bases at J, with 19 bases in the middle. The CDR3 reads CARAVGGGPTDTQYF. The DNA of the CDR3 is TGTGCCAGAGCGGTAGGGGGAGGGCCGACAGATACGCAGTATTTT.